This passage covers 11 T cell receptor beta chains from one sample sequenced in a study of cytomegalovirus exposure and HLA in healthy donors. PCR amplification relied on 60 Vbeta primers (plus 13 Jbeta primers). This table comes from immunoSEQ multiplex PCR, and its TCRdb copy is limited to in-frame clones, with some not included. Here the sample spans about 98,000 clones, roughly 76% being singletons. Sequences were obtained from PBMCs. Receptors were obtained from a human donor in good health.

This clone was observed once. The chain employs TRBV19 and TRBJ2-3; TRBD1 agrees at 7 bases. The CDR3 is 18 residues long. The J segment lost 1 base and the V segment lost 4 bases, leaving 14 bases of the junction unmatched. The germline CDR1 and CDR2 sequences are LNHDA and SQIVND (reference sequence). The CDR3 region is CASSRMGTAFSGTDTQYF. Here the CDR3 DNA reads TGTGCCAGTAGTAGGATGGGGACAGCCTTTTCTGGCACAGATACGCAGTATTTT. Using reference TRBV19 and TRBJ2-3 for the parts outside the CDR3, the full variable domain is DGGITQSPKYLFRKEGQNVTLSCEQNLNHDAMYWYRQDPGQGLRLIYYSQIVNDFQKGDIAEGYSVSREKKESFPLTVTSAQKNPTAFYLCASSRMGTAFSGTDTQYFGPGTRLTVL.

This chain uses TRBV19 with TRBJ2-1, with D perhaps TRBD2 (5 bases). V lost 0 bases and J 0 bases, leaving 6 bases between the germline ends. This CDR3 comprises 15 residues. CDR1 and CDR2 from the germline V gene are LNHDA and SQIVND (reference sequence). The CDR3: CASSIEEGSYNEQFF. CDR3 DNA: TGTGCCAGTAGTATAGAAGAGGGCTCCTACAATGAGCAGTTCTTC.

The genes are TRBV10-3 and TRBJ1-3; 9 nucleotides align to TRBD1. The CDR3 consists of 15 residues. CDR1 is ENHRY and CDR2 is SYGVKD in the germline V gene. With 3 bases clipped from V and 2 bases from J, the junction kept 2 bases outside the gene matches. The CDR3 DNA reads as TGTGCCATCAGTGATGGGGACAGGGCTGGAAACACCATATATTTT. Translating it yields CAISDGDRAGNTIYF.

Points on this clone: At one end the junction does not follow the germline gene, possibly because of a read error. The same CDR3 is also encoded by other DNA sequences in this sample. The chain recombines TRBV10-3 with TRBJ1-5, with TRBD1 matching over 8 bases. The CDR3 length is 15 residues. Germline loops: CDR1 ENHRY, CDR2 SYGVKD. The DNA of the CDR3 is TGTGCCATCAGTGGGACAGGGCCTAGCAACCAGCCCCAGCATTTT. It encodes CAISGTGPSNQPQHF.

The chain recombines TRBV11-2 with TRBJ2-3, with a possible D match to TRBD1 (6 bases). Germline CDR1 SGHAT, CDR2 FQNNGV. The V end lost 6 bases, the J end lost 11 bases, and 15 bases lay between the germline ends. There are 12 residues in the CDR3. CDR3 nucleotides: TGTGCCAGCAGTAAACAGGGCCTACGGCAGTATTTT. It encodes CASSKQGLRQYF. Full variable domain (remainder filled in from reference TRBV11-2 and TRBJ2-3): EAGVAQSPRYKIIEKRQSVAFWCNPISGHATLYWYQQILGQGPKLLIQFQNNGVVDDSQLPKDRFSAERLKGVDSTLKIQPAKLEDSAVYLCASSKQGLRQYFGPGTRLTVL.

The CDR3 DNA reads TGCGCCAGCAGTGCCGACAGGGGTTGGACTGAAGCTTTCTTT. Its translation is CASSADRGWTEAFF. This sequence joins TRBV10-1 and TRBJ1-1, with TRBD1 matching 8 bases. The CDR3 runs 14 residues. Germline V gene data show CDR1 as WNHNN and CDR2 as SYGVQD (reference sequence). The trim removed 4 bases at V and 5 bases at J, leaving 6 bases unmatched.

V and J are TRBV5-1 and TRBJ2-1; 14 nucleotides line up with TRBD2. V lost 0 bases to trimming and J lost 4 bases; unmatched junction nucleotides: 9. The CDR3 extends over 19 amino acids. From germline, CDR1 is SGHRS and CDR2 YFSETQ. CDR3 protein: CASSLAGTSGGSGYNEQFF. The CDR3 coding sequence is TGCGCCAGCAGCTTGGCCGGGACTAGCGGGGGCTCAGGGTACAATGAGCAGTTCTTC.

The gene calls are TRBV2 and TRBJ1-1; 10 nucleotides agree with TRBD1. The CDR3 loop spans 16 amino acids. The V and J ends lost 6 bases and 7 bases, in that order; junction bases with no gene match: 14. Looked up from germline, CDR1 is SNHLY and CDR2 is FYNNEI. CDR3 DNA: TGTGCCAGCAGAAGGGGGGGGACAGGGGATAGGGGTGAAGCTTTCTTT. This encodes CASRRGGTGDRGEAFF.

This clone was recorded once. The rearrangement joins TRBV2 to TRBJ1-6, with TRBD1 matching over 12 bases. Germline CDR1 is SNHLY and CDR2 is FYNNEI. V shed 6 bases and J 9 bases; nucleotides not matched to a gene: 6. This CDR3 has 15 amino acids. The CDR3 DNA sequence: TGTGCCAGCAGGGGACAGGGGGCTTTTCTTTCACCCCTCCACTTT. Translated: CASRGQGAFLSPLHF.

The V gene is TRBV9, the J gene TRBJ2-1; the match to TRBD2 covers 8 bases. Trimming removed 0 bases from V and 1 base from J; junction bases left unmatched: 9. There are 18 residues in the CDR3. Germline CDR1 is SGDLS and CDR2 is YYNGEE. This CDR3 is CASSVESGRVTSYNEQFF. As DNA, the CDR3 is TGTGCCAGCAGCGTAGAATCCGGGAGGGTTACTTCCTACAATGAGCAGTTCTTC.

V is TRBV11-3 and J is TRBJ2-5; 13 nucleotides line up with TRBD2. Germline CDR1 is SGHNT and CDR2 is YENEEA. The CDR3 sequence is 17 residues long. V lost 5 bases and J lost 3; bases outside the gene matches: 9. The CDR3 coding sequence is TGTGCCAGCAGCAAAAGGACTAGCGGGAGACCTGAAGAGACCCAGTACTTC. It codes for CASSKRTSGRPEETQYF.